One and the same sample provided the 22 T cell receptor beta chains below, sequenced in a study of T-cell memory formation after mild COVID-19. MiXCR, run by TCRdb on the 5' RACE reads, gives a single entry per CDR3 protein. The sample lists fewer than 350,000 distinct CDR3 sequences; around 8% were seen once. Sequences were obtained from PBMCs or a T cell subset sorted from them (not recorded which). Source of these receptors: a man in his late teens or twenties who had mild COVID-19 (a few samples of this study predate the infection). Cell type and time point are not known.

In this sample, this clonotype turned up a few times. This rearrangement joins TRBV4-2 to TRBJ2-7; 8 positions agree with TRBD1. V trimming: 3 bases; J trimming: 5 bases; junction bases outside the gene matches: 9. CDR3 length: 15 amino acids. Germline V gene sequence: CDR1 LGHNA, CDR2 YNFKEQ. CDR3 in DNA: TGTGCCAGCAGCCAGCTACAGGGGGTTAGGGACGAGCAGTACTTC. It is translated as CASSQLQGVRDEQYF.

This chain joins TRBV6-1 and TRBJ2-7; no clear D gene. Trimming cost V 2 bases and J 2 bases, with 10 bases left between them. Per germline, CDR1 MNHNS and CDR2 SASEGT. The CDR3 runs 14 residues. The CDR3 nucleotides are TGTGCCAGCAGTGAATTTGCGGCCCCCTACGAGCAGTACGTC. This codes for CASSEFAAPYEQYV.

Comment on this clonotype: This could be a read error, since a much larger clone is one nucleotide away. This chain uses TRBV18 with TRBJ2-5; 13 bases fit TRBD2. CDR1 KGHSH and CDR2 LQKENI come from the germline V gene. CDR3 length: 18 amino acids. The CDR3 region is CDSSPPGLAGDSLETQYF. For the CDR3, the DNA is TGTGACAGCTCACCGCCAGGACTAGCGGGGGACAGTCTAGAGACCCAGTACTTC.

The rearrangement joins TRBV20-1 to TRBJ1-5; 7 bases match TRBD1. CDR1 and CDR2 from the germline V gene are DFQATT and SNEGSKA (reference sequence). This CDR3 is 15 amino acids long. V lost 5 bases to trimming and J lost 3 bases; unmatched junction nucleotides: 10. The CDR3 nucleotides are TGCAGTGCTTCAGGGGGGCTCGGCGACAATCAGCCCCAGCATTTT. Protein sequence: CSASGGLGDNQPQHF.

This clonotype was detected a few times. This chain uses TRBV7-2 with TRBJ2-1, with 7 nucleotides matching TRBD2. Germline lookup yields CDR1 SGHTA and CDR2 FQGNSA. Germline trimming cut 0 bases from V and 2 bases from J; bases unmatched to any gene: 4. This CDR3 contains 16 residues. In DNA, the CDR3 is TGTGCCAGCAGCTTAGCCCTGGGGAGGGCCTACAATGAGCAGTTCTTC. It specifies CASSLALGRAYNEQFF.

The rearrangement uses TRBV2 and TRBJ2-7, with 12 nucleotides matching TRBD2. This CDR3 is 16 amino acids long. With 4 bases clipped from V and 4 bases from J, the junction kept 8 bases outside the gene matches. Germline CDR1 reads SNHLY; CDR2 reads FYNNEI. The chain's CDR3 is CASSGGGLAGIYEQYF. The CDR3 region has the DNA TGTGCCAGCAGTGGGGGTGGACTAGCGGGGATTTACGAGCAGTACTTC.

The V gene is TRBV2, the J gene TRBJ2-4; D is uncertain. V lost 6 bases, J lost 1 base, and 4 bases lay in between. The CDR3 totals 12 residues. The germline CDR1 and CDR2 sequences are SNHLY and FYNNEI. CDR3 sequence reads: CASRRAKNIQYF. CDR3 nucleotide sequence: TGTGCCAGCAGGCGGGCCAAAAACATTCAGTACTTC.

This clonotype was recorded a few times. The chain combines TRBV15 with TRBJ2-1, with D possibly TRBD2 on 5 matching bases. The germline V and J ends were trimmed by 6 bases and 3 bases, with 9 bases remaining between them. The germline gives CDR1 LNHNV, CDR2 YYDKDF (reference sequence). There are 13 residues in the CDR3. CDR3: CATRPGNYNEQFF. The DNA for the CDR3 is TGTGCCACCAGGCCGGGGAACTACAATGAGCAGTTCTTC.

The J gene is TRBJ2-2, the V gene TRBV6-5, with D perhaps TRBD2 (5 bases). V was clipped by 4 bases and J by 6 bases, with 12 bases between them. The CDR3 is 14 residues long. Germline-derived CDR1 and CDR2 are MNHEY and SVGAGI. In DNA form, the CDR3 reads TGTGCCAGCAGTTTCTATACTAGTTCCGGGGAGCTGTTTTTT. Amino acid sequence: CASSFYTSSGELFF.

This clonotype was seen at least ten times. The V gene is TRBV4-3, the J gene TRBJ2-1; D possibly uses TRBD1 or TRBD2 (5 bases each). CDR3 length: 17 amino acids. V was shortened by 2 bases and J by 8 bases, with 22 bases between the two germline ends. Germline V gene sequence: CDR1 LGHNA, CDR2 YSLEER. The DNA for the CDR3 is TGCGCCAGCAGCCAACCCCCCCACCCGGGACCTTATGATGAGCAGTTCTTC. Translation: CASSQPPHPGPYDEQFF.

The chain combines TRBV21-1 with TRBJ2-7; the D call of TRBD1 is as the table states it, not checked on the DNA. TRBV21-1 is noted as a pseudogene. The CDR3 loop spans 13 amino acids. The CDR3 DNA is TGTGCCAGCAGGGGACAGGGATACTACGAGCAGTACTTC. Residues: CASRGQGYYEQYF.

V and J are TRBV6-5 and TRBJ2-3; TRBD1 matches 7 bases. The CDR3 has 15 residues. Trimming at V came to 6 bases and at J to 2 bases, leaving 8 bases not matched to a gene. Looked up from germline, CDR1 is MNHEY and CDR2 is SVGAGI. The CDR3 sequence: CASSPGQTFTDTQYF. In nucleotides, the CDR3 is TGTGCCAGCAGCCCGGGACAGACTTTCACAGATACGCAGTATTTT.

The chain is built from TRBV6-5 and TRBJ2-7; D gene ambiguous. This CDR3 comprises 14 residues. CDR1 is MNHEY and CDR2 is SVGAGI in the germline V gene. The germline V and J ends were trimmed by 6 bases and 3 bases, with 15 bases remaining between them. The CDR3 region is CASSPRKVYYEQYF. The CDR3 DNA follows: TGTGCCAGCAGCCCCCGGAAAGTCTACTACGAGCAGTACTTC.

This clonotype has only a few counts. V usage is TRBV7-2 and J usage is TRBJ1-2, with 9 positions matching TRBD1. The V segment lost 3 bases and the J segment 5 bases; nucleotides outside the gene matches: 7. Looked up from germline, CDR1 is SGHTA and CDR2 is FQGNSA. The CDR3 covers 15 residues. As DNA, the CDR3 is TGTGCCAGCAGCTTCCGGACAGGGGTGGAGTATGGCTACACCTTC. This codes for CASSFRTGVEYGYTF.

This clonotype came up a few times. The chain carries TRBV11-2 and TRBJ2-7; D might be TRBD1 (6 bases). Trimming cost V 1 base and J 12 bases, with 16 bases left between them. Germline lookup yields CDR1 SGHAT and CDR2 FQNNGV. This CDR3 is 13 amino acids long. CDR3: CASSLVRQGHRYF. The CDR3, as DNA: TGTGCCAGCAGCTTAGTCCGCCAGGGACATCGGTACTTC.

This clonotype was found many times. CDR3 in DNA: TGTGCCAGCAGCGATCCGGGACAGGGGTTATACGAGCAGTACTTC. This gives the protein CASSDPGQGLYEQYF. This chain connects TRBV5-6 to TRBJ2-7, with 10 bases aligning to TRBD1. This CDR3 comprises 15 residues. Germline V CDR1 and CDR2: SGHDT, YYEEEE. Trimming at V came to 4 bases and at J to 4 bases, leaving 8 bases not matched to a gene. Looking up the rest from reference TRBV5-6 and TRBJ2-7 gives the full variable domain: DAGVTQSPTHLIKTRGQQVTLRCSPKSGHDTVSWYQQALGQGPQFIFQYYEEEERQRGNFPDRFSGHQFPNYSSELNVNALLLGDSALYLCASSDPGQGLYEQYFGPGTRLTVT.

The chain recombines TRBV29-1 with TRBJ2-2; D possibly matches TRBD1 or TRBD2 (5 bases each). Trimming took 5 bases from V and 9 from J, leaving 16 bases between them. There are 13 residues in the CDR3. CDR1 is SQVTM, CDR2 ANQGSEA, per germline. CDR3 DNA: TGCAGCGTTACCCGGGACCTAGGGAGGGAGCTGTTTTTT. It encodes CSVTRDLGRELFF.

Here the CDR3 DNA reads TGTGCCAGCAGCCCGGCTCTCGGAAATACGCAGTATTTT. Protein sequence: CASSPALGNTQYF. V gene TRBV7-7 combines with J gene TRBJ2-3, with D uncertain. Trimming stripped 5 bases from V and 7 bases from J, with 13 bases between. The CDR3 has 13 amino acids. Germline V CDR1 and CDR2: SSHAT, FNYEAQ (reference sequence).

This chain joins TRBV7-2 and TRBJ2-2, with TRBD1 matching over 7 bases. Germline assignment: CDR1 SGHTA and CDR2 FQGNSA. This CDR3 is built from 15 residues. V shed 5 bases and J 4 bases; nucleotides not matched to a gene: 7. CDR3 in amino acids: CASSLQGFGTGELFF. CDR3 nucleotide sequence: TGTGCCAGCAGCCTACAGGGGTTCGGCACCGGGGAGCTGTTTTTT.

This clonotype was counted many times. V is TRBV6-6 and J is TRBJ2-1; TRBD1 aligns across 7 bases. Germline loops: CDR1 MNHNY, CDR2 SVGAGI (reference sequence). V lost 6 bases and J lost 7; bases outside the gene matches: 27. The length of the CDR3 is 20 residues. The CDR3, as DNA: TGTGCCAGCAGCCCCTTTATATATAGGATTTCGGGCAGGGGGTCTAATGAGCAGTTCTTC. Its protein product is CASSPFIYRISGRGSNEQFF.

This clonotype was counted ten times or more. J is TRBJ1-2 and V is TRBV6-6; D gene unclear. The length of the CDR3 is 12 residues. Germline CDR1 MNHNY, CDR2 SVGAGI (reference sequence). Trimming took 6 bases from V and 5 from J, leaving 10 bases between them. Here the CDR3 reads CASSPLIYGYTF. The CDR3 DNA is TGTGCCAGCAGCCCATTGATATATGGCTACACCTTC.

This clonotype was counted ten times or more. The rearrangement links TRBV6-2 or TRBV6-3 to TRBJ1-5; D is unclear. The CDR3 is 15 residues long. Between the trimmed V and J ends, which lost 1 base and 2 bases, there was a span of 9 bases. The germline V gene has CDR1 MNHEY and CDR2 SVGEGT. CDR3 in DNA: TGTGCCAGCAGTTACTGGGCTGGCGGCAATCAGCCCCAGCATTTT. This codes for CASSYWAGGNQPQHF.